Below, 21 T cell receptor beta chains from the same sample are listed, as sequenced in a study of T-cell memory formation after mild COVID-19. TCRdb itself ran the 5' RACE reads through MiXCR, one entry per CDR3 protein. Of around 310,000 distinct CDR3 sequences in the sample, approximately 15% were seen once. Sequenced: PBMCs or a T cell subset sorted from them (not recorded which). Every receptor here comes from a man aged 18 to 29 who had mild COVID-19 (a few samples of this study predate the infection). Cell type and time point are not known.

This clonotype appeared a few times. The rearrangement uses TRBV7-2 and TRBJ1-1; a possible D gene is TRBD1 (6 bases). There are 15 residues in the CDR3. Germline CDR1 and CDR2: SGHTA and FQGNSA. Trimming stripped 5 bases from V and 4 bases from J, with 17 bases between. In DNA, the CDR3 is TGTGCCAGCAGCAGTACGGGGGCTCGGGGCACTGAAGCTTTCTTT. Translating gives CASSSTGARGTEAFF. Combining the CDR3 with reference TRBV7-2 and TRBJ1-1 gives the whole variable domain GAGVSQSPSNKVTEKGKDVELRCDPISGHTALYWYRQSLGQGLEFLIYFQGNSAPDKSGLPSDRFSAERTGGSVSTLTIQRTQQEDSAVYLCASSSTGARGTEAFFGQGTRLTVV.

The genes are TRBV20-1 and TRBJ2-7; 9 bases agree with TRBD1. CDR1 and CDR2 from the germline V gene are DFQATT and SNEGSKA (reference sequence). CDR3 length: 14 residues. Trimming at V came to 2 bases and at J to 4 bases, leaving 6 bases not matched to a gene. This chain's CDR3 is CSARNRDRDYEQYF. The DNA for the CDR3 is TGCAGTGCTAGAAACCGGGACAGGGATTACGAGCAGTACTTC.

This clonotype was recorded a few times. The chain links TRBV5-6 to TRBJ2-7, with unresolved D. CDR1 is SGHDT, CDR2 YYEEEE, per germline. The germline V and J ends were trimmed by 0 bases and 4 bases, with 14 bases remaining between them. This CDR3 is 15 amino acids long. The DNA for the CDR3 is TGTGCCAGCAGCTTGGCTCGCAATTGGTTATACGAGCAGTACTTC. Its translation: CASSLARNWLYEQYF.

The J gene is TRBJ2-3, the V gene TRBV20-1, with 7 nucleotides matching TRBD2. Germline V CDR1 and CDR2: DFQATT, SNEGSKA (reference sequence). CDR3 length equals 14 residues. J lost 3 bases, V lost 5 bases, and 8 bases had no gene match. The DNA for the CDR3 is TGCAGTGCTTATGAGCGGGGTAGGACAGATACGCAGTATTTT. It yields the protein CSAYERGRTDTQYF.

This clonotype has ten or more counts. The chain has TRBV18 and TRBJ1-1; tentatively, D is TRBD1 (6 bases). The V and J ends lost 2 bases and 2 bases respectively, with 9 bases between them. This CDR3 is 14 amino acids long. From germline, CDR1 is KGHSH and CDR2 LQKENI. CDR3 DNA sequence: TGTGCCAGCTCACCAGCAGGGGATAACACTGAAGCTTTCTTT. Protein sequence: CASSPAGDNTEAFF.

The chain has TRBV18 and TRBJ2-5; 7 bases are shared with TRBD2. The germline V gene has CDR1 KGHSH and CDR2 LQKENI. The CDR3 spans 13 residues. The J segment lost 7 bases and the V segment lost 3 bases, leaving 5 bases of the junction unmatched. This CDR3 is CASSPAGRGTQYF. The CDR3 coding sequence is TGTGCCAGCTCACCGGCAGGGAGGGGGACCCAGTACTTC.

The chain couples TRBV5-1 to TRBJ2-2, with no clear D. Germline values: CDR1 SGHRS, CDR2 YFSETQ. CDR3 length: 15 amino acids. V lost 3 bases, J lost 5 bases, and 14 bases lay in between. The CDR3 is CASSSPERWTGELFF. For the CDR3, the DNA is TGCGCCAGCAGCTCCCCCGAGAGGTGGACCGGGGAGCTGTTTTTT.

The table lists this clonotype with a few counts. The chain couples TRBV6-1 to TRBJ1-5, with a weak D call TRBD1 (5 bases). The CDR3 has 15 amino acids. The germline CDR1 and CDR2 sequences are MNHNS and SASEGT. Trimming left V 3 bases short and J 0 bases short, with 9 bases between. In DNA, the CDR3 is TGTGCCAGCAGTGACAGGGCATATAGCAATCAGCCCCAGCATTTT. Protein: CASSDRAYSNQPQHF.

V is TRBV12-3 or TRBV12-4 and J is TRBJ2-1, with 9 bases aligning to TRBD2. The CDR3 length is 17 residues. V lost 2 bases and J lost 2; bases outside the gene matches: 7. The CDR3 DNA sequence: TGTGCCAGCAGTTTACCCCCGACTAGCGGAACCTACAATGAGCAGTTCTTC. Translation: CASSLPPTSGTYNEQFF.

There are a few counts of this clonotype. The chain employs TRBV7-2 and TRBJ1-4; D is uncertain. This CDR3 has 17 residues. V gave up 0 bases and J gave up 6 bases, with 17 bases separating them. CDR1 and CDR2 from the germline V gene are SGHTA and FQGNSA. The CDR3 bases are TGTGCCAGCAGCTTAGCTACGGTTCAGGCCGAGGATGAAAAACTGTTTTTT. Residues: CASSLATVQAEDEKLFF.

The chain recombines TRBV9 with TRBJ1-5; no firm D call. Trimming cost V 0 bases and J 7 bases, with 8 bases left between them. This CDR3 has 13 amino acids. Germline CDR1 reads SGDLS; CDR2 reads YYNGEE. CDR3 DNA sequence: TGTGCCAGCAGCGTAGAGGTAGGACAGCCCCAGCATTTT. Residues: CASSVEVGQPQHF.

The V and J genes are TRBV10-3 and TRBJ2-3, with TRBD2 matching over 13 bases. Germline CDR1 ENHRY, CDR2 SYGVKD. The trim removed 5 bases at V and 3 bases at J, leaving 2 bases unmatched. This CDR3 has 15 residues. CDR3 sequence: CAISQTSGGTDTQYF. The CDR3 DNA follows: TGTGCCATCAGTCAGACTAGCGGGGGGACAGATACGCAGTATTTT.

The J gene is TRBJ1-1, the V gene TRBV29-1; D not certain. There are 13 residues in the CDR3. From germline, CDR1 is SQVTM and CDR2 ANQGSEA. V was trimmed by 8 bases and J by 1 base, leaving 14 bases between them. DNA for the CDR3: TGCAGCCCCAAAGGGCTGGGGAACACTGAAGCTTTCTTT. Its translation is CSPKGLGNTEAFF.

V and J are TRBV12-3 or TRBV12-4 and TRBJ1-1; perhaps TRBD1 as D (5 bases). Trimming cost V 6 bases and J 4 bases, with 18 bases left between them. The CDR3 loop spans 15 amino acids. The CDR3 nucleotides are TGTGCCAGCAGACCCCTCATTGGGGCGGGCACTGAAGCTTTCTTT. As protein: CASRPLIGAGTEAFF.

The V call is TRBV4-2, the J call TRBJ2-7; TRBD2 might be the D (5 bases). The CDR3 length is 14 residues. From germline, CDR1 is LGHNA and CDR2 YNFKEQ. V shed 0 bases and J shed 2 bases, with 8 bases lying between them. The CDR3 region has the DNA TGTGCCAGCAGCCAAGAGGTGAGGGCCTACGAGCAGTACGTC. Its protein is CASSQEVRAYEQYV.

In its sample, this clonotype was seen a few times. V usage is TRBV5-6 and J usage is TRBJ1-2; the D gene is possibly TRBD1 (5 bases). The V end lost 2 bases, the J end lost 14 bases, and 19 bases lay between the germline ends. This CDR3 region has 13 residues. The germline CDR1 and CDR2 sequences are SGHDT and YYEEEE. The CDR3 reads CASSFWKTASETF. As DNA, the CDR3 is TGTGCCAGCAGCTTCTGGAAGACAGCCTCTGAAACCTTC.

The chain uses TRBV6-5 and TRBJ2-2; D remains unclear. Trimming shortened V by 5 bases and J by 0 bases, and 10 bases separated the two germline ends. Germline values: CDR1 MNHEY, CDR2 SVGAGI. The CDR3 spans 15 residues. This CDR3 reads CASSILYSNTGELFF. CDR3 bases: TGTGCCAGCAGTATCCTCTACTCGAACACCGGGGAGCTGTTTTTT.

The chain combines TRBV20-1 with TRBJ1-5; TRBD1 might be the D (5 bases). V was shortened by 3 bases and J by 6 bases, with 12 bases between the two germline ends. CDR1 and CDR2 from the germline V gene are DFQATT and SNEGSKA (reference sequence). This CDR3 has 13 residues. The CDR3 coding sequence is TGCAGTGCTAGCGAAGGGGATGGTCAGCCCCAGCATTTT. This codes for CSASEGDGQPQHF.

There are a few counts of this clonotype. The gene calls are TRBV25-1 and TRBJ2-1; TRBD2 might be the D (6 bases). Germline assignment: CDR1 MGHDK and CDR2 SYGVNS. The V end lost 4 bases, the J end lost 4 bases, and 17 bases lay between the germline ends. CDR3 length: 16 amino acids. CDR3 sequence: CASSAPSYGGYNEQFF. Here the CDR3 DNA reads TGTGCCAGCAGTGCCCCCAGCTACGGGGGTTACAATGAGCAGTTCTTC.

This clonotype appeared a few times. The chain joins TRBV7-8 to TRBJ1-3; no definite D call. V was cut by 4 bases and J by 0 bases, with 13 bases left in between. The CDR3 sequence is 16 residues long. In germline, CDR1 is SGHVS, CDR2 FQNEAQ. DNA for the CDR3: TGTGCCAGCAGCTCAAGCGGGCGCCGCTCTGGAAACACCATATATTTT. Amino acids: CASSSSGRRSGNTIYF.

V is TRBV6-2 or TRBV6-3 and J is TRBJ1-2; D unclear. CDR3 length: 12 amino acids. Trimming took off 4 bases at V and 5 bases at J, with 8 bases between the two ends. Per germline, CDR1 MNHEY and CDR2 SVGEGT. Here the CDR3 DNA reads TGTGCCAGCAGTTTCCTGACATATGGCTACACCTTC. Encoded protein: CASSFLTYGYTF.